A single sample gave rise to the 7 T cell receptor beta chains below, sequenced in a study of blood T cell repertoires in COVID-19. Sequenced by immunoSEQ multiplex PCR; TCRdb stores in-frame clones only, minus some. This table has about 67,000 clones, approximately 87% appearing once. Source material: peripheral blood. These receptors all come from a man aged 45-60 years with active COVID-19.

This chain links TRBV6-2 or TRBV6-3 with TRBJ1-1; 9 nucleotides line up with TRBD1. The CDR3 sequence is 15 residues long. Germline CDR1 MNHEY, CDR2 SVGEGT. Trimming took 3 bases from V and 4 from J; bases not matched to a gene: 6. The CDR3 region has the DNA TGTGCCAGCAGTTATGAGGGACAGGGTACCACTGAAGCTTTCTTT. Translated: CASSYEGQGTTEAFF.

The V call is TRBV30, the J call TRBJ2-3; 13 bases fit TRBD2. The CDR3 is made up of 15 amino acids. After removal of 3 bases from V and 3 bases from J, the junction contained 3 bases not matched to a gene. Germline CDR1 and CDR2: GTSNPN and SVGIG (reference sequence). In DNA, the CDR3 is TGTGCCTGGAGCACTAGCGGGGGGGGAACAGATACGCAGTATTTT. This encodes CAWSTSGGGTDTQYF.

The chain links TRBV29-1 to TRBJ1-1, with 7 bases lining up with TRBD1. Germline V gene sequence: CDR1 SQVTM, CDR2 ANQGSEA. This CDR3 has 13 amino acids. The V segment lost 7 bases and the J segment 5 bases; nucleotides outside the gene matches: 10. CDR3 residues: CSGVTGLITEAFF. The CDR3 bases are TGCAGCGGGGTGACAGGGCTGATAACTGAAGCTTTCTTT.

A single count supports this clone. The CDR3 loop is CASSLGQAHTEAFF. CDR3 sequence (DNA): TGTGCCAGCAGCTTGGGGCAGGCTCACACTGAAGCTTTCTTT. This chain joins TRBV5-6 and TRBJ1-1; D gene unclear. V shed 0 bases and J shed 3 bases, with 9 bases lying between them. The CDR3 loop spans 14 amino acids. Germline V gene lookup returns CDR1 SGHDT and CDR2 YYEEEE.

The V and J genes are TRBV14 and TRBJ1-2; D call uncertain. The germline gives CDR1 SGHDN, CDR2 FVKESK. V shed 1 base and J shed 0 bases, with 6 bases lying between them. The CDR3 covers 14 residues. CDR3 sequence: CASSQVAANYGYTF. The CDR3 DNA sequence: TGTGCCAGCAGCCAAGTGGCAGCTAACTATGGCTACACCTTC.

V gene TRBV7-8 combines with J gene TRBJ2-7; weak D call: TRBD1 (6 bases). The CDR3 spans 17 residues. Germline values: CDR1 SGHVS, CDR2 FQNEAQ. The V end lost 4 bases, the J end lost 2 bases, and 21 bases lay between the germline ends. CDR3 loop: CASSSQPRGRSAYEQYF. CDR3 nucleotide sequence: TGTGCCAGCAGCTCCCAACCCAGGGGCCGAAGCGCCTACGAGCAGTACTTC. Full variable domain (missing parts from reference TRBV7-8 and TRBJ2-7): GAGVSQSPRYKVAKRGQDVALRCDPISGHVSLFWYQQALGQGPEFLTYFQNEAQLDKSGLPSDRFFAERPEGSVSTLKIQRTQQEDSAVYLCASSSQPRGRSAYEQYFGPGTRLTVT.

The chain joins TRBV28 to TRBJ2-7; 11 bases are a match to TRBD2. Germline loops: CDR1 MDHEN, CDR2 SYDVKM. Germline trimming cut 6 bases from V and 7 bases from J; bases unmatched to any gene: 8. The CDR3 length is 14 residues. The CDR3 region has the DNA TGTGCCAGCAGCGTAGCGGGAGGGCCCGGTGAGCAGTACTTC. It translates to CASSVAGGPGEQYF.